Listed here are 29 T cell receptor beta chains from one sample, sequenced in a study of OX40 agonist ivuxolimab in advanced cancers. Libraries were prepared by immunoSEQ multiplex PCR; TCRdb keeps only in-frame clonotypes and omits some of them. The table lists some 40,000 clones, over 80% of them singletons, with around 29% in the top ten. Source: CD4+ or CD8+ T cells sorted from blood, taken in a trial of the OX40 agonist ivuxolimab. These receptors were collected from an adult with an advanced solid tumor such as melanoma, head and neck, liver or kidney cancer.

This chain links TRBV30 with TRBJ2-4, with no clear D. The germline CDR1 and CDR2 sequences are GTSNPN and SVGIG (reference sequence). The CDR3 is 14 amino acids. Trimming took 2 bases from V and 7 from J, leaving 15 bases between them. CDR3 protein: CAWSSSGVSNIQYF. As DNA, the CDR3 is TGTGCCTGGAGTTCTAGTGGGGTTTCCAACATTCAGTACTTC. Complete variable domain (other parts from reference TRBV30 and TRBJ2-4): SQTIHQWPATLVQPVGSPLSLECTVEGTSNPNLYWYRQAAGRGLQLLFYSVGIGQISSEVPQNLSASRPQDRQFILSSKKLLLSDSGFYLCAWSSSGVSNIQYFGAGTRLSVL.

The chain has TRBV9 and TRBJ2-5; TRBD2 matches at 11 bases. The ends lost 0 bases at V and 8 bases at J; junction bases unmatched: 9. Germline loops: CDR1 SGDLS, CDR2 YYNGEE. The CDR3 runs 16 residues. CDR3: CASSVGIGLAGVTQYF. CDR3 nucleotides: TGTGCCAGCAGCGTAGGTATCGGACTAGCGGGTGTAACCCAGTACTTC.

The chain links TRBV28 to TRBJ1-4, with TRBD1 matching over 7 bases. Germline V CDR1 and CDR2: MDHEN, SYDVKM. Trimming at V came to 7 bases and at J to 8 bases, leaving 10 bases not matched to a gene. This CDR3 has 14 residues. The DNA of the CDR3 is TGTGCCAGCACTGCCGACAGGGCCGGCGAAAAACTGTTTTTT. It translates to CASTADRAGEKLFF.

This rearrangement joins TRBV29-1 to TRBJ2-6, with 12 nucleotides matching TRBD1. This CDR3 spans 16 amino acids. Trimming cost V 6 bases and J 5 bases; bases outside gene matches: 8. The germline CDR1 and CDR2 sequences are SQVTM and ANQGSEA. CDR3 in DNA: TGCAGCGTGGCCGGGACAGGGGGCGAACGGGCCAACGTCCTGACTTTC. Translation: CSVAGTGGERANVLTF.

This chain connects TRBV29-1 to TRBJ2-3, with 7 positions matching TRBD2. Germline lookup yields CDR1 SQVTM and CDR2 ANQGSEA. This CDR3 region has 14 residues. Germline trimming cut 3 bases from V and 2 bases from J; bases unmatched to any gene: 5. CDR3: CSVEGTTLTDTQYF. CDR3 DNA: TGCAGCGTTGAGGGGACTACTCTCACAGATACGCAGTATTTT.

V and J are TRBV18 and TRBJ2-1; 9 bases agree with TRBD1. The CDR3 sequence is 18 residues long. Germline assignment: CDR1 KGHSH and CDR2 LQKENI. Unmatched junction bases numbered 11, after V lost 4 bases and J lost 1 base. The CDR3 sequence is CASSQWNSGQGSYNEQFF. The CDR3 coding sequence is TGTGCCAGCTCACAATGGAATTCGGGACAGGGATCCTACAATGAGCAGTTCTTC.

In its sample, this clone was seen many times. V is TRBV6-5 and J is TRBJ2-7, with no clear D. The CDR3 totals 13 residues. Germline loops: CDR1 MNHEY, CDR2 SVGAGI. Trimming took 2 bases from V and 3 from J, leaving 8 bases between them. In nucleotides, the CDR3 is TGTGCCAGCAGTTACAAGCCAGACTACGAGCAGTACTTC. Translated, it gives CASSYKPDYEQYF.

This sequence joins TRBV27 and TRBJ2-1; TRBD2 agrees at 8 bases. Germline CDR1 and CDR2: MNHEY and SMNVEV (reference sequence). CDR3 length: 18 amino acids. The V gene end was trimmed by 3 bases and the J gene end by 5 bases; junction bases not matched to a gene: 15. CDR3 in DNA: TGTGCCAGCAGTTTGCGAGGGCCCGGGAGGGTTCGGAACAATGAGCAGTTCTTC. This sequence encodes CASSLRGPGRVRNNEQFF.

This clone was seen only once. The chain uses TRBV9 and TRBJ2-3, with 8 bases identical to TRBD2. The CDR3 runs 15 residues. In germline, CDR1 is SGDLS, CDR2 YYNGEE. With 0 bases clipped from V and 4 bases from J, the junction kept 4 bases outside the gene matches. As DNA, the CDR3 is TGTGCCAGCAGCGTAGGAGCGGGAGCCGCAGATACGCAGTATTTT. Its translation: CASSVGAGAADTQYF.

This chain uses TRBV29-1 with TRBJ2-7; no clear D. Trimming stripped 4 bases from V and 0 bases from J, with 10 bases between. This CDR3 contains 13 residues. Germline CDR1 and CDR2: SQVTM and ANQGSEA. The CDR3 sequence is CSVVDLGSYEQYF. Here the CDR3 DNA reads TGCAGCGTTGTTGACCTGGGCTCCTACGAGCAGTACTTC.

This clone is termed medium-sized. The CDR3: CASSPSLTIHYTF. The CDR3 DNA follows: TGTGCCAGCAGCCCTTCGTTAACAATTCACTACACCTTC. The V call is TRBV5-5, the J call TRBJ1-2; D uncertain. Trimming shortened V by 4 bases and J by 10 bases, and 17 bases separated the two germline ends. This CDR3 is built from 13 residues. Per germline, CDR1 SGHKS and CDR2 YYEKEE (reference sequence).

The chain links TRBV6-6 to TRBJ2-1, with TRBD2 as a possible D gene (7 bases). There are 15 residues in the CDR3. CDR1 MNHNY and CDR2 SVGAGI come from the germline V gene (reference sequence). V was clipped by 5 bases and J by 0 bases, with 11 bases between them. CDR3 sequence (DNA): TGTGCCAGCAGTCCTAGGGGGGGCTCCTACAATGAGCAGTTCTTC. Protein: CASSPRGGSYNEQFF.

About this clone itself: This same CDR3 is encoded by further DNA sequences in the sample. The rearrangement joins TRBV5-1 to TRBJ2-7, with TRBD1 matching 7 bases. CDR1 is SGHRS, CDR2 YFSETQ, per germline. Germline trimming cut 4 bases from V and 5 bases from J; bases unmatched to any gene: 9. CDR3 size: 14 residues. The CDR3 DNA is TGCGCCAGCAGCCCCGGAACAGGGGCACACGAGCAGTACTTC. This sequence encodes CASSPGTGAHEQYF. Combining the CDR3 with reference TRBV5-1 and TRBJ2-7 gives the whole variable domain KAGVTQTPRYLIKTRGQQVTLSCSPISGHRSVSWYQQTPGQGLQFLFEYFSETQRNKGNFPGRFSGRQFSNSRSEMNVSTLELGDSALYLCASSPGTGAHEQYFGPGTRLTVT.

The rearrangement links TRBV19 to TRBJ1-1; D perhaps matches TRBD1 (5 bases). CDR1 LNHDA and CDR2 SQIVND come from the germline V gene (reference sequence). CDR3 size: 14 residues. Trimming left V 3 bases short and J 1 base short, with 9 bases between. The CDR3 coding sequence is TGTGCCAGTAGTATCAAAGGACAGAACACTGAAGCTTTCTTT. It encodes CASSIKGQNTEAFF.

The CDR3 sequence is CASSPTGGTVDEQYF. For the CDR3, the DNA is TGTGCCAGCAGCCCGACCGGGGGCACAGTGGACGAGCAGTACTTC. The chain joins TRBV7-3 to TRBJ2-7; possibly TRBD1 or TRBD2 for D (6 bases each). Germline assignment: CDR1 SGHTA and CDR2 FQGTGA. The CDR3 length is 15 residues. The V gene lost 5 bases and the J gene lost 5 bases, with 19 bases spanning the gap.

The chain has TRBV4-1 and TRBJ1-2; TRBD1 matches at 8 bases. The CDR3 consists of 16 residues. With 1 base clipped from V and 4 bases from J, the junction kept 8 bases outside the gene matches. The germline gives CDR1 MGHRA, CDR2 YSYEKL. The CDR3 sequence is CASSQVFGTGAYGYTF. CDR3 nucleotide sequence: TGCGCCAGCAGCCAAGTCTTTGGGACAGGAGCCTATGGCTACACCTTC.

This CDR3 reads CASSISRADTQYF. DNA of the CDR3: TGCGCCAGCAGCATTTCTAGGGCAGATACGCAGTATTTT. This chain connects TRBV5-1 to TRBJ2-3; D call uncertain. The CDR3 contains 13 residues. Germline loops: CDR1 SGHRS, CDR2 YFSETQ. V was pared by 4 bases and J by 4 bases, with 10 bases between.

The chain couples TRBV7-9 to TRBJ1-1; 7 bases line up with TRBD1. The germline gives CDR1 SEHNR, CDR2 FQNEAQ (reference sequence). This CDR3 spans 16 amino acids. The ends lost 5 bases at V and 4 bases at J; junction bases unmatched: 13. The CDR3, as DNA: TGTGCCAGCAGCACAGTCCGGGCGACAGGGTCCACTGAAGCTTTCTTT. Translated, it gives CASSTVRATGSTEAFF.

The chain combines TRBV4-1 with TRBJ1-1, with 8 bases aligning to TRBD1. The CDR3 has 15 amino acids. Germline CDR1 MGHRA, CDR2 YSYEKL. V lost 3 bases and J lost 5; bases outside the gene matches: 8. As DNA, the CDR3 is TGCGCCAGCAGCCAGGGTCGGACAGGGTGGACTGAAGCTTTCTTT. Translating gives CASSQGRTGWTEAFF.

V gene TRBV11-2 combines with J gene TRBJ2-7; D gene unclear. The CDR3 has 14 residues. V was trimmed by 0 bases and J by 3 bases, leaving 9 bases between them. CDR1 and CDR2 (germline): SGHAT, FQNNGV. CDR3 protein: CASSLEVRIYEQYF. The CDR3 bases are TGTGCCAGCAGCTTAGAGGTCAGGATCTACGAGCAGTACTTC.

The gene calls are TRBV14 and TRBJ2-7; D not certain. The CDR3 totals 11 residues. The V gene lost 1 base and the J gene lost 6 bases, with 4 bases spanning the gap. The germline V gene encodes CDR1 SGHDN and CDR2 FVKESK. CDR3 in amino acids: CASSQASEQYF. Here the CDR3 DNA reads TGTGCCAGCAGCCAAGCTAGCGAGCAGTACTTC.

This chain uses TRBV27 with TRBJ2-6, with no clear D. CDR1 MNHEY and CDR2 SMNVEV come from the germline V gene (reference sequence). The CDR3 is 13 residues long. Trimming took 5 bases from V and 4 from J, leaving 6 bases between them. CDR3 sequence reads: CASSPSGANVLTF. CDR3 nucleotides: TGTGCCAGCAGTCCGTCCGGGGCCAACGTCCTGACTTTC. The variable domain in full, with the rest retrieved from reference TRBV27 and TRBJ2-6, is EAQVTQNPRYLITVTGKKLTVTCSQNMNHEYMSWYRQDPGLGLRQIYYSMNVEVTDKGDVPEGYKVSRKEKRNFPLILESPSPNQTSLYFCASSPSGANVLTFGAGSRLTVL.

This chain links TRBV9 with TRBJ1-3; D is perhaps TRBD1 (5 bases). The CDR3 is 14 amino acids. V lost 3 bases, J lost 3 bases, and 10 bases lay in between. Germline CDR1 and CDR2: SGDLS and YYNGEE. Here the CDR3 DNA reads TGTGCCAGCAGCGCCAGACAGAATGGAAACACCATATATTTT. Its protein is CASSARQNGNTIYF. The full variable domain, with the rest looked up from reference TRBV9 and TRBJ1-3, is DSGVTQTPKHLITATGQRVTLRCSPRSGDLSVYWYQQSLDQGLQFLIQYYNGEERAKGNILERFSAQQFPDLHSELNLSSLELGDSALYFCASSARQNGNTIYFGEGSWLTVV.

The CDR3 region is CASSYLGGVNTEAFF. The CDR3 DNA follows: TGCGCCAGCAGCTACCTTGGGGGGGTGAACACTGAAGCTTTCTTT. The V call is TRBV5-1, the J call TRBJ1-1, with a weak D call TRBD1 (5 bases). The CDR3 spans 15 residues. Trimming shortened V by 3 bases and J by 0 bases, and 12 bases separated the two germline ends. Germline-derived CDR1 and CDR2 are SGHRS and YFSETQ.

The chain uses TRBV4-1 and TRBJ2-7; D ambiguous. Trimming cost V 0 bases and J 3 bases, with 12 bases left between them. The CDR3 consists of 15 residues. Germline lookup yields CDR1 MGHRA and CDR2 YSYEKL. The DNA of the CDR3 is TGCGCCAGCAGCCAAGAGGGCGTGGGTGACTACGAGCAGTACTTC. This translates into CASSQEGVGDYEQYF.

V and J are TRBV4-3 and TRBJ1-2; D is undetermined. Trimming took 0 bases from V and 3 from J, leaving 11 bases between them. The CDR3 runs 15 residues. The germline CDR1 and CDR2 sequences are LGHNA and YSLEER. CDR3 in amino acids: CASSQEISVDYGYTF. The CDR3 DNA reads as TGCGCCAGCAGCCAAGAGATTAGCGTGGACTATGGCTACACCTTC.

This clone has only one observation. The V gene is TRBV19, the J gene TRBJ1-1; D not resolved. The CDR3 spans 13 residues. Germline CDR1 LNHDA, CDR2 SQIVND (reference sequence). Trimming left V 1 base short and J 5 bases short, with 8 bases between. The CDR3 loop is CASSIGSGTEAFF. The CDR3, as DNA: TGTGCCAGTAGTATAGGGTCGGGAACTGAAGCTTTCTTT.

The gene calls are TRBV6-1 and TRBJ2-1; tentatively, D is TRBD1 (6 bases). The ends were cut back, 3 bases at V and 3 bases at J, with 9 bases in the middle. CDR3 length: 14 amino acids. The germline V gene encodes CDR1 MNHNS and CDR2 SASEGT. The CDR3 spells CASSDRGVYNEQFF. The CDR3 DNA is TGTGCCAGCAGTGACAGGGGCGTCTACAATGAGCAGTTCTTC.

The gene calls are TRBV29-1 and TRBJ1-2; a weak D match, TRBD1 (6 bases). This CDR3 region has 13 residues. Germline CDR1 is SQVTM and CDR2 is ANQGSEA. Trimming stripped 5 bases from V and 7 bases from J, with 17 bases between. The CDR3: CSVWPPGDAGYTF. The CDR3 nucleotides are TGCAGCGTTTGGCCCCCAGGGGACGCTGGCTACACCTTC.